The next 30 T cell receptor beta chains were all read from a single sample in a study of neoadjuvant anti-PD-1 for oral cavity cancer. Time point specified: after neoadjuvant nivolumab, at surgical resection. Here immunoSEQ multiplex PCR was the method, and the copy in TCRdb shows in-frame clones only, minus some. The sample consists of about 8,400 clones, 70% of them appearing once. The material sequenced was PBMCs, taken after nivolumab (anti-PD-1) treatment. Every receptor here comes from a person aged 35-80 years with oral cavity squamous cell carcinoma.

CDR3 in amino acids: CASSDSGEGNEQFF. The CDR3 region has the DNA TGTGCCAGCAGTGACTCAGGGGAGGGCAATGAGCAGTTCTTC. V and J are TRBV6-4 and TRBJ2-1, with 7 nucleotides matching TRBD2. Trimming took 0 bases from V and 6 from J; bases not matched to a gene: 2. Germline CDR1 is MRHNA and CDR2 is SNTAGT. The CDR3 is made up of 14 amino acids.

The sample holds a few counts of this clone. The rearrangement uses TRBV6-5 and TRBJ2-7, with D perhaps being TRBD1 or TRBD2 (5 bases each). The CDR3 extends over 15 amino acids. CDR1 is MNHEY and CDR2 is SVGAGI in the germline V gene. With 0 bases removed from V and 3 bases from J, the gap between germline ends came to 12 bases. CDR3 region: CASSYSMGESYEQYF. CDR3 DNA: TGTGCCAGCAGTTACTCGATGGGGGAAAGCTACGAGCAGTACTTC.

This chain connects TRBV5-6 to TRBJ1-5; no clear D gene. V lost 0 bases, J lost 3 bases, and 7 bases lay in between. Looked up from germline, CDR1 is SGHDT and CDR2 is YYEEEE. The CDR3 has 14 amino acids. CDR3 region: CASSLGPSNQPQHF. The CDR3 DNA reads TGTGCCAGCAGCTTGGGACCCTCCAATCAGCCCCAGCATTTT.

The chain carries TRBV7-7 and TRBJ2-3, with 8 bases that match TRBD2. Germline trimming cut 5 bases from V and 0 bases from J; bases unmatched to any gene: 7. Germline-derived CDR1 and CDR2 are SSHAT and FNYEAQ (reference sequence). This CDR3 spans 16 amino acids. The CDR3 DNA reads TGTGCCAGCAGCCCTACCGGGGGGGGTAGCACAGATACGCAGTATTTT. It encodes CASSPTGGGSTDTQYF.

This chain joins TRBV7-9 and TRBJ1-4; D gene unclear. Germline assignment: CDR1 SEHNR and CDR2 FQNEAQ (reference sequence). Trimming took 5 bases from V and 0 from J, leaving 13 bases between them. This CDR3 is 16 amino acids long. Written as DNA, the CDR3 is TGTGCCAGCAGCCCCGGTGGACTTACAACTAATGAAAAACTGTTTTTT. Protein product: CASSPGGLTTNEKLFF.

Here the CDR3 reads CASSSGNTEAFF. Here the CDR3 DNA reads TGTGCCAGCAGTTCAGGGAACACTGAAGCTTTCTTT. This chain links TRBV28 with TRBJ1-1; D call uncertain. The CDR3 runs to 12 residues. The V and J ends lost 4 bases and 1 base respectively, with 4 bases between them. The germline V gene encodes CDR1 MDHEN and CDR2 SYDVKM.

The chain couples TRBV10-2 to TRBJ1-3, with 7 bases lining up with TRBD1. After removal of 6 bases from V and 0 bases from J, the junction contained 8 bases not matched to a gene. The V gene's germline CDR1 is WSHSY and CDR2 SAAADI. CDR3 length equals 16 residues. CDR3 amino acids: CASRPGQMSSGNTIYF. The CDR3 DNA reads TGCGCCAGCAGACCGGGACAGATGAGCTCTGGAAACACCATATATTTT.

This clone appeared a few times. This chain joins TRBV19 and TRBJ1-3; D unclear. In germline, CDR1 is LNHDA, CDR2 SQIVND (reference sequence). V was cut by 0 bases and J by 2 bases, with 8 bases left in between. The CDR3 length is 15 residues. The CDR3 DNA follows: TGTGCCAGTAGTATAGATGGAAACACTGGAAACACCATATATTTT. Its translation: CASSIDGNTGNTIYF.

The chain joins TRBV4-2 to TRBJ2-5, with 10 bases matching TRBD2. Germline V gives CDR1 LGHNA, CDR2 YNFKEQ. The CDR3 is 17 residues long. V was clipped by 1 base and J by 5 bases; unmatched bases: 10. CDR3 residues: CASSQVSQRGGRETQYF. CDR3 bases: TGTGCCAGCAGCCAAGTCAGTCAGCGGGGGGGCCGGGAGACCCAGTACTTC.

This chain joins TRBV19 and TRBJ2-6; maybe TRBD1 (5 bases). Trimming took 0 bases from V and 4 from J, leaving 7 bases between them. CDR1 and CDR2 from the germline V gene are LNHDA and SQIVND (reference sequence). The CDR3 is made up of 15 amino acids. CDR3 loop: CASSIDRAGANVLTF. The CDR3 coding sequence is TGTGCCAGTAGTATAGACAGGGCCGGGGCCAACGTCCTGACTTTC.

This chain connects TRBV7-2 to TRBJ2-7; 9 nucleotides agree with TRBD2. This CDR3 spans 17 amino acids. With V trimmed by 0 bases and J by 1 base, 7 bases remained unmatched. Germline V gene data show CDR1 as SGHTA and CDR2 as FQGNSA. CDR3 sequence (DNA): TGTGCCAGCAGCTTAGCTGGCGGGGGGGCCATTTCCTACGAGCAGTACTTC. As protein: CASSLAGGGAISYEQYF.

This clone was observed a handful of times. The V gene is TRBV12-5, the J gene TRBJ1-3, with 8 bases lining up with TRBD1. Per germline, CDR1 LGHNT and CDR2 FRNRAP. CDR3 length equals 17 residues. The ends lost 6 bases at V and 0 bases at J; junction bases unmatched: 10. CDR3 loop: CASGGQVGQFSGNTIYF. The CDR3 DNA sequence: TGTGCTAGTGGGGGACAGGTGGGCCAATTCTCTGGAAACACCATATATTTT.

This chain uses TRBV6-6 with TRBJ1-3, with D perhaps matching TRBD1 (6 bases). The CDR3 has 15 amino acids. Deletions cut 8 bases from V and 0 bases from J, with 14 bases between. Looked up from germline, CDR1 is MNHNY and CDR2 is SVGAGI (reference sequence). CDR3 coding DNA: TGTGCCAGCGCTACCGACAGGATCTCTGGAAACACCATATATTTT. Protein: CASATDRISGNTIYF.

This clone was counted a few times. This rearrangement joins TRBV4-2 to TRBJ2-2, with TRBD2 matching 12 bases. CDR1 and CDR2 from the germline V gene are LGHNA and YNFKEQ. The CDR3 covers 20 residues. The J segment lost 2 bases and the V segment lost 1 base, leaving 11 bases of the junction unmatched. CDR3 nucleotide sequence: TGTGCCAGCAGCCAAGTCACTAGCGGGGGGCTCGACCTTAACACCGGGGAGCTGTTTTTT. Translating it yields CASSQVTSGGLDLNTGELFF.

The chain uses TRBV5-1 and TRBJ1-2; 7 bases are a match to TRBD1. Germline lookup yields CDR1 SGHRS and CDR2 YFSETQ. CDR3 size: 13 residues. The J segment lost 12 bases and the V segment lost 0 bases, leaving 8 bases of the junction unmatched. The CDR3 spells CASSLAGQVGHTF. DNA of the CDR3: TGCGCCAGCAGCTTGGCCGGACAGGTGGGCCACACCTTC.

V is TRBV7-9 and J is TRBJ1-4; D unclear. The germline CDR1 and CDR2 sequences are SEHNR and FQNEAQ (reference sequence). The CDR3 is 15 amino acids. The germline V and J ends were trimmed by 5 bases and 4 bases, with 14 bases remaining between them. The CDR3 sequence: CASSLWEDRNEKLFF. CDR3 coding DNA: TGTGCCAGCAGCCTATGGGAGGACCGTAATGAAAAACTGTTTTTT.

This clone was found a few times. The chain recombines TRBV7-9 with TRBJ1-3; 8 bases line up with TRBD1. Germline-derived CDR1 and CDR2 are SEHNR and FQNEAQ (reference sequence). Germline trimming cut 5 bases from V and 6 bases from J; bases unmatched to any gene: 9. This CDR3 has 15 amino acids. The CDR3 region has the DNA TGTGCCAGCAGCACCCGACAGGGGAAGGAAAACACCATATATTTT. It yields the protein CASSTRQGKENTIYF.

The rearrangement links TRBV6-5 to TRBJ1-3, with 8 bases matching TRBD1. The CDR3 is 15 residues long. The V segment lost 6 bases and the J segment 6 bases; nucleotides outside the gene matches: 10. Germline V gene sequence: CDR1 MNHEY, CDR2 SVGAGI. This CDR3 reads CASSPDRAFSNTIYF. DNA for the CDR3: TGTGCCAGCAGCCCGGACAGGGCTTTTTCAAACACCATATATTTT.

V gene TRBV7-2 combines with J gene TRBJ1-5, with D unclear. V dropped 5 bases and J dropped 5 bases, with 7 bases sitting between them. The CDR3 contains 12 residues. The germline V gene encodes CDR1 SGHTA and CDR2 FQGNSA. CDR3 residues: CASSRRDQPQHF. CDR3 coding DNA: TGTGCCAGCAGCCGACGGGATCAGCCCCAGCATTTT.

The chain links TRBV5-4 to TRBJ1-4; 9 nucleotides align to TRBD1. The CDR3 totals 16 residues. Germline CDR1 reads SGHNT; CDR2 reads YYREEE (reference sequence). The trim removed 4 bases at V and 6 bases at J, leaving 10 bases unmatched. Here the CDR3 reads CASSQEEGQGHEKLFF. The CDR3 DNA reads as TGTGCCAGCAGCCAAGAGGAGGGACAGGGACATGAAAAACTGTTTTTT.

This clone was found once. The rearrangement links TRBV6-6 to TRBJ2-7; 7 positions agree with TRBD2. The CDR3 length is 12 residues. The J segment lost 4 bases and the V segment lost 8 bases, leaving 5 bases of the junction unmatched. Germline CDR1 is MNHNY and CDR2 is SVGAGI (reference sequence). CDR3 amino acids: CASRGEPYEQYF. DNA of the CDR3: TGTGCCAGCCGGGGGGAGCCTTACGAGCAGTACTTC.

The chain couples TRBV9 to TRBJ2-2; a possible D gene is TRBD1 (6 bases). This CDR3 comprises 14 residues. Between the trimmed V and J ends, which lost 4 bases and 7 bases, there was a span of 14 bases. CDR1 SGDLS and CDR2 YYNGEE come from the germline V gene. CDR3 in DNA: TGTGCCAGCAGCCAGGGGACCGAGGGCGGGGAGCTGTTTTTT. Translation: CASSQGTEGGELFF.

The rearrangement links TRBV6-5 to TRBJ2-5; weak D call: TRBD1 (6 bases). This CDR3 comprises 14 residues. Looked up from germline, CDR1 is MNHEY and CDR2 is SVGAGI. Trimming took 2 bases from V and 4 from J, leaving 11 bases between them. The CDR3 bases are TGTGCCAGCAGTTACAGGGGGAGCCGAGAGACCCAGTACTTC. Protein sequence: CASSYRGSRETQYF.

The chain has TRBV7-9 and TRBJ1-1, with 10 bases matching TRBD1. Germline CDR1 SEHNR, CDR2 FQNEAQ (reference sequence). V lost 5 bases to trimming and J lost 4 bases; unmatched junction nucleotides: 7. This CDR3 has 15 amino acids. CDR3 DNA sequence: TGTGCCAGCAGCCAGACAGGGGGCGCGAGCACTGAAGCTTTCTTT. Encoded protein: CASSQTGGASTEAFF.

The chain has TRBV2 and TRBJ2-5; no firm D call. The CDR3 spans 14 residues. The V and J ends lost 1 base and 5 bases respectively, with 11 bases between them. Germline V gene data show CDR1 as SNHLY and CDR2 as FYNNEI. Here the CDR3 DNA reads TGTGCCAGCAGTGAAGTCTGGGCGGCGGAGACCCAGTACTTC. Protein sequence: CASSEVWAAETQYF.

The CDR3 bases are TGTGCCAGCAGCCAAGACAGGGGACGGGCTTTCTTT. It is translated as CASSQDRGRAFF. The rearrangement uses TRBV14 and TRBJ1-1; possible D gene TRBD1, 6 bases. The CDR3 has 12 residues. Deletions cut 0 bases from V and 11 bases from J, with 10 bases between. The germline V gene has CDR1 SGHDN and CDR2 FVKESK.

The V and J genes are TRBV11-3 and TRBJ2-5, with D possibly being TRBD1 (6 bases). Germline values: CDR1 SGHNT, CDR2 YENEEA. The CDR3 runs 14 residues. Deletions cut 1 base from V and 5 bases from J, with 11 bases between. The CDR3 reads CASSLGTVGETQYF. The CDR3 DNA is TGTGCCAGCAGCTTAGGGACAGTCGGTGAGACCCAGTACTTC.

The V gene is TRBV6-5, the J gene TRBJ1-5; TRBD1 is a possible D gene (6 bases). CDR3 length equals 13 residues. Germline V gene sequence: CDR1 MNHEY, CDR2 SVGAGI. Trimming cost V 5 bases and J 5 bases, with 10 bases left between them. The DNA for the CDR3 is TGTGCCAGCAGTACCCACAGGGATCAGCCCCAGCATTTT. Protein sequence: CASSTHRDQPQHF.

The chain links TRBV27 to TRBJ2-3; D uncertain. Germline lookup yields CDR1 MNHEY and CDR2 SMNVEV (reference sequence). Trimming removed 7 bases from V and 1 base from J, with 12 bases in between. The CDR3 is 14 residues long. CDR3 loop: CASITSRGTDTQYF. The CDR3 coding sequence is TGTGCCAGCATTACGAGTCGGGGCACAGATACGCAGTATTTT.

The chain joins TRBV7-8 to TRBJ1-3; no reliable D call. The germline gives CDR1 SGHVS, CDR2 FQNEAQ. The CDR3 runs to 13 residues. The germline V and J ends were trimmed by 1 base and 4 bases, with 5 bases remaining between them. The CDR3 loop is CASSLDSGNTIYF. The CDR3 DNA sequence: TGTGCCAGCAGCTTAGACTCCGGAAACACCATATATTTT.